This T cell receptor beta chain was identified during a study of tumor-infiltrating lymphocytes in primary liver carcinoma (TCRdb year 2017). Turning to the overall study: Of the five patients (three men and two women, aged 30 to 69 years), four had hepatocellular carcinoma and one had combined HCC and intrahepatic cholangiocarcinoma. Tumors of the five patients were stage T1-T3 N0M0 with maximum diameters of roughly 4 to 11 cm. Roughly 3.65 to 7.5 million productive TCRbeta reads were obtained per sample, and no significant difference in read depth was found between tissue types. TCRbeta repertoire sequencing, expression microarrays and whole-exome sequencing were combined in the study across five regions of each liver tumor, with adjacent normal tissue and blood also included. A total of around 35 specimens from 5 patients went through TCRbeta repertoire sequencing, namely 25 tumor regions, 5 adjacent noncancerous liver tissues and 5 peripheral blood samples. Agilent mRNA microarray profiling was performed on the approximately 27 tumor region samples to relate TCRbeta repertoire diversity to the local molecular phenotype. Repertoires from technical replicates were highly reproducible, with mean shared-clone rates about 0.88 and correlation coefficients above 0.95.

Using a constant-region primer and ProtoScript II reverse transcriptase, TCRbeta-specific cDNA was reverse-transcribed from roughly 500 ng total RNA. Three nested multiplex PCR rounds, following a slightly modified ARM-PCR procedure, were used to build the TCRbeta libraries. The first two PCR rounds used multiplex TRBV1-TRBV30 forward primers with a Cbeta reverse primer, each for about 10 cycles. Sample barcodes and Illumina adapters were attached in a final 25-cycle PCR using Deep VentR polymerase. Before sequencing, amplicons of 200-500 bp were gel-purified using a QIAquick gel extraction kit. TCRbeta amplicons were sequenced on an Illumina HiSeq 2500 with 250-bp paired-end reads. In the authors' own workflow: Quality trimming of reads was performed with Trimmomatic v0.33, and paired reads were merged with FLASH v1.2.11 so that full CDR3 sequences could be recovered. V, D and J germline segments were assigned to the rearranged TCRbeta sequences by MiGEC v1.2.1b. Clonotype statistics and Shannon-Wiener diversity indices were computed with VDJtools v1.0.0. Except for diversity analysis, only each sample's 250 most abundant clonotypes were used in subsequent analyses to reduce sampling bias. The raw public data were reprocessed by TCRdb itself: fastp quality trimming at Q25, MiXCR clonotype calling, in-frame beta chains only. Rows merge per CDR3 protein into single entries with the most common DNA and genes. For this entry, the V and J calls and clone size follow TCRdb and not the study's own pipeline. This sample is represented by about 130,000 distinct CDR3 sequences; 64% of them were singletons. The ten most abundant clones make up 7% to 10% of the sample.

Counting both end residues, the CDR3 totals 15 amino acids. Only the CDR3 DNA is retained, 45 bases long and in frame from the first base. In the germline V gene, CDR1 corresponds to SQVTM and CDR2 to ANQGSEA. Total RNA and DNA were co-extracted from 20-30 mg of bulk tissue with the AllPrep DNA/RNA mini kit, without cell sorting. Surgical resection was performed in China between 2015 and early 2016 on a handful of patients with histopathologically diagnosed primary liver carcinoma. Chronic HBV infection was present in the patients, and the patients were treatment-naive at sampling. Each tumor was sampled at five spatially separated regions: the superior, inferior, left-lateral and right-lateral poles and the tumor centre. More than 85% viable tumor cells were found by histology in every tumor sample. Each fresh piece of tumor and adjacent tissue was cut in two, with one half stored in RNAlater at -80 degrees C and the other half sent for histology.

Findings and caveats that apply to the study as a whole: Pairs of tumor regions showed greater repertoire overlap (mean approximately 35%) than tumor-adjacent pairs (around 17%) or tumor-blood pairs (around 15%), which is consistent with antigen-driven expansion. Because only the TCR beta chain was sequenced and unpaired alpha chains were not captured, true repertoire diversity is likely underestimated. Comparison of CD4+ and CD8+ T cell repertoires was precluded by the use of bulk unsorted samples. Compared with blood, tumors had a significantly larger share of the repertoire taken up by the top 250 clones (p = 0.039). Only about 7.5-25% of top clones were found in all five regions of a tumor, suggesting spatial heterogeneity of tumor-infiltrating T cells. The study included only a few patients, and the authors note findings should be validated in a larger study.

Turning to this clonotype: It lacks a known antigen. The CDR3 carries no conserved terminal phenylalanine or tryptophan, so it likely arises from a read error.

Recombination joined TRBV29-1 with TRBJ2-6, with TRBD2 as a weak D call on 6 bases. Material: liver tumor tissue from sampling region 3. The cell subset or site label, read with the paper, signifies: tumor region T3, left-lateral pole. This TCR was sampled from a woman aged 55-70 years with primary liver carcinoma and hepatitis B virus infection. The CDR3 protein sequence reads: CSVVGEGTGTNVLTS. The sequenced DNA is TGCAGCGTTGTGGGGGAAGGGACTGGGACCAACGTCCTGACTTCC.